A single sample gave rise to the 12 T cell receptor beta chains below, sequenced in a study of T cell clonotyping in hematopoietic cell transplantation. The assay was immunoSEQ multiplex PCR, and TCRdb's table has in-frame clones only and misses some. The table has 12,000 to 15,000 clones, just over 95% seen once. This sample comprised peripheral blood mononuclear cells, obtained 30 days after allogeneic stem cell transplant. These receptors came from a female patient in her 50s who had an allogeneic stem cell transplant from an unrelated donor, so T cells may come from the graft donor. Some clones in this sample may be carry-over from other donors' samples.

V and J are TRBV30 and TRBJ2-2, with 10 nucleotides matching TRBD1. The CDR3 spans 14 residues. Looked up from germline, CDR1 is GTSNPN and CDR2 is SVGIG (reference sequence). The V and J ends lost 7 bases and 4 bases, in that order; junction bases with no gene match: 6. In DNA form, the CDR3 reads TGTGCCTCCAGACAGGGGGCAAGCACCGGGGAGCTGTTTTTT. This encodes CASRQGASTGELFF.

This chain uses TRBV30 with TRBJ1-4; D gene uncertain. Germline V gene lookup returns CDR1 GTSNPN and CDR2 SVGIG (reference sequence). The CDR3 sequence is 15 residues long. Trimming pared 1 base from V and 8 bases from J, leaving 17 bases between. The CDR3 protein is CAWSAHSVGREKLFF. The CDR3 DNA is TGTGCCTGGAGTGCCCACTCAGTTGGGCGGGAAAAACTGTTTTTT. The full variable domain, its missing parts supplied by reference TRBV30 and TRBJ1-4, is SQTIHQWPATLVQPVGSPLSLECTVEGTSNPNLYWYRQAAGRGLQLLFYSVGIGQISSEVPQNLSASRPQDRQFILSSKKLLLSDSGFYLCAWSAHSVGREKLFFGSGTQLSVL.

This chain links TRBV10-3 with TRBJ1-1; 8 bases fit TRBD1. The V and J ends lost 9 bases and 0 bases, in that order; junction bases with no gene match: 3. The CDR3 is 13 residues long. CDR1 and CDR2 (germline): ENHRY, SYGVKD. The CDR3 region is CAITQGVNTEAFF. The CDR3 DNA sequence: TGTGCCATTACACAGGGGGTGAACACTGAAGCTTTCTTT.

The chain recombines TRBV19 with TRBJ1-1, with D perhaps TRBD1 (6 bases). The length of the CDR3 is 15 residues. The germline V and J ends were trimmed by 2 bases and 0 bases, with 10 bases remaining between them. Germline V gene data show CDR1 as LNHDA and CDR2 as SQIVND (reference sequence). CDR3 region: CASSIFGGLNTEAFF. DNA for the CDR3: TGTGCCAGTAGTATATTCGGGGGGCTGAACACTGAAGCTTTCTTT.

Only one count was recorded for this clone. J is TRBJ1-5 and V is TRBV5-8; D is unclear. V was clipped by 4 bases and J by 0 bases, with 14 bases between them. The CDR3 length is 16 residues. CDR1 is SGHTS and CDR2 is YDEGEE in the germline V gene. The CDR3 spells CASSLPGLYSNQPQHF. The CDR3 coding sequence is TGTGCCAGCAGCCTACCCGGCCTGTATAGCAATCAGCCCCAGCATTTT.

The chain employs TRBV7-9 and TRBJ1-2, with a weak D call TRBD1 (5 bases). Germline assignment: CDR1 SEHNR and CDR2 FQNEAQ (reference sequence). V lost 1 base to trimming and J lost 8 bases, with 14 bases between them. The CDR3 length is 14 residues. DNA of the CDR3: TGTGCCAGCAGCTTAGTCAGGGACTCGTCGGGCTACACCTTC. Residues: CASSLVRDSSGYTF.

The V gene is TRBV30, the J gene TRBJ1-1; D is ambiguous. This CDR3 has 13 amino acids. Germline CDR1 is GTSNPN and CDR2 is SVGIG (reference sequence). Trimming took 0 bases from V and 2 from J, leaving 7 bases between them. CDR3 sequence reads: CAWSVWVNTEAFF. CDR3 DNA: TGTGCCTGGAGTGTCTGGGTCAACACTGAAGCTTTCTTT.

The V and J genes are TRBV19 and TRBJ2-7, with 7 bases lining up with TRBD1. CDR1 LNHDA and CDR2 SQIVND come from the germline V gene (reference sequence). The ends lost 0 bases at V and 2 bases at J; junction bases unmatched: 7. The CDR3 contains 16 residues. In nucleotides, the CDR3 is TGTGCCAGTAGTATAGAGTTTTGGGACAGAACCTACGAGCAGTACTTC. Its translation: CASSIEFWDRTYEQYF.

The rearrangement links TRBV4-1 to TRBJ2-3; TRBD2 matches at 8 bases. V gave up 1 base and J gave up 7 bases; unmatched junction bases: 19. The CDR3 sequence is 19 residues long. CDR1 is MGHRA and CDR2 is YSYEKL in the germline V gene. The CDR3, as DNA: TGCGCCAGCAGCCAAGTCCCCGTCGGACTAGCCGACGACTTTTATACGCAGTATTTT. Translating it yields CASSQVPVGLADDFYTQYF.

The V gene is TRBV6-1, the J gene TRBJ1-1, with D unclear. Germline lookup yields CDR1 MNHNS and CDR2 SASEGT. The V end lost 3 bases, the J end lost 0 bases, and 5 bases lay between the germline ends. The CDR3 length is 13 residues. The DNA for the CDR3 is TGTGCCAGCAGTGAGACCATGAACACTGAAGCTTTCTTT. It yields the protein CASSETMNTEAFF.

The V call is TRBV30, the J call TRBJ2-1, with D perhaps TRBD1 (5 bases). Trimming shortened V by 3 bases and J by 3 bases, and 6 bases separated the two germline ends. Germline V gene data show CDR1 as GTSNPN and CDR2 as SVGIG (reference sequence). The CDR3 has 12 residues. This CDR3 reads CAWRTGYNEQFF. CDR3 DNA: TGTGCCTGGAGAACAGGCTACAATGAGCAGTTCTTC. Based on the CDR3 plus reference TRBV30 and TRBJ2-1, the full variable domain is SQTIHQWPATLVQPVGSPLSLECTVEGTSNPNLYWYRQAAGRGLQLLFYSVGIGQISSEVPQNLSASRPQDRQFILSSKKLLLSDSGFYLCAWRTGYNEQFFGPGTRLTVL.

As DNA, the CDR3 is TGCACCAGCAGCCAAGATAGGGACAGAGACAAAAACATTCAGTACTTC. Translating it yields CTSSQDRDRDKNIQYF. The chain employs TRBV1 and TRBJ2-4; TRBD1, as called in the table, went unchecked against the DNA. TRBV1 has pseudogene status. This CDR3 comprises 16 residues.